Below, 24 T cell receptor beta chains from the same sample are listed, as sequenced in a study of T cell responses to AZD1222 COVID-19 vaccine. Profiled with immunoSEQ multiplex PCR; TCRdb holds only in-frame clones, not every one. The table has roughly 140,000 clones, 75% to 95% seen once. The specimen comprised peripheral blood, sampled 28 days after the second AZD1222 dose. Source of these receptors: an adult who received the AZD1222 COVID-19 vaccine.

The V and J genes are TRBV6-5 and TRBJ2-7; D may be TRBD2 (5 bases). The CDR3 is made up of 15 amino acids. CDR1 is MNHEY, CDR2 SVGAGI, per germline. V was trimmed by 6 bases and J by 2 bases, leaving 17 bases between them. The chain's CDR3 is CASSPMVEAPYEQYF. The CDR3 coding sequence is TGTGCCAGCAGCCCGATGGTGGAGGCCCCCTACGAGCAGTACTTC.

This clone appeared once. CDR3 sequence (DNA): TGTGCCAGCAGCTTAGACCACAATCAGCCCCAGCATTTT. Protein sequence: CASSLDHNQPQHF. The chain links TRBV11-1 to TRBJ1-5; D not certain. Looked up from germline, CDR1 is SGHAT and CDR2 is FQDESV (reference sequence). The CDR3 contains 13 residues. V dropped 1 base and J dropped 3 bases, with 4 bases sitting between them.

This clone was found once. V usage is TRBV19 and J usage is TRBJ1-6; D gene unclear. The germline CDR1 and CDR2 sequences are LNHDA and SQIVND (reference sequence). Trimming took off 3 bases at V and 15 bases at J, with 9 bases between the two ends. The CDR3 totals 11 residues. The CDR3: CASSIGQILHF. In DNA, the CDR3 is TGTGCCAGTAGTATTGGGCAGATCCTCCACTTT.

The chain uses TRBV9 and TRBJ2-7; D not resolved. Per germline, CDR1 SGDLS and CDR2 YYNGEE. Trimming removed 2 bases from V and 5 bases from J, with 8 bases in between. The CDR3 sequence is 12 residues long. CDR3 DNA: TGTGCCAGCAGCGTGGACCGGAACGAGCAGTACTTC. Translated: CASSVDRNEQYF.

The genes are TRBV5-1 and TRBJ2-7; perhaps TRBD2 as D (5 bases). This CDR3 spans 13 amino acids. Germline V CDR1 and CDR2: SGHRS, YFSETQ. Between the trimmed V and J ends, which lost 4 bases and 2 bases, there was a span of 10 bases. CDR3 nucleotide sequence: TGCGCCAGCAGCACAGCGGAGGCCTACGAGCAGTACTTC. Translation gives CASSTAEAYEQYF.

This chain uses TRBV10-3 with TRBJ2-7; 7 bases line up with TRBD1. The CDR3 sequence is 16 residues long. CDR1 and CDR2 (germline): ENHRY, SYGVKD. Unmatched junction bases numbered 5, after V lost 0 bases and J lost 0 bases. CDR3 sequence: CAISESNRGNSYEQYF. The DNA for the CDR3 is TGTGCCATCAGTGAGTCAAACAGGGGAAACTCCTACGAGCAGTACTTC.

The V and J genes are TRBV30 and TRBJ1-1; 7 bases align to TRBD1. CDR3 length: 16 residues. Per germline, CDR1 GTSNPN and CDR2 SVGIG (reference sequence). V was pared by 4 bases and J by 0 bases, with 11 bases of the junction left unmatched. The chain's CDR3 is CAWTPLGTALNTEAFF. Written as DNA, the CDR3 is TGTGCCTGGACCCCCTTGGGGACAGCTTTGAACACTGAAGCTTTCTTT. The variable domain in full, completed from reference TRBV30 and TRBJ1-1, reads SQTIHQWPATLVQPVGSPLSLECTVEGTSNPNLYWYRQAAGRGLQLLFYSVGIGQISSEVPQNLSASRPQDRQFILSSKKLLLSDSGFYLCAWTPLGTALNTEAFFGQGTRLTVV.

The V gene is TRBV30, the J gene TRBJ1-1; 7 bases are a match to TRBD1. The CDR3 has 12 amino acids. The V gene's germline CDR1 is GTSNPN and CDR2 SVGIG (reference sequence). Losses at the gene ends were 3 bases for V and 8 bases for J; bases not matched to a gene: 6. The CDR3, as DNA: TGTGCCTGGAGCGACACAGGGGACGAAGCTTTCTTT. It yields the protein CAWSDTGDEAFF.

The chain carries TRBV20-1 and TRBJ2-7; D is undetermined. The CDR3 totals 11 residues. Trimming shortened V by 5 bases and J by 4 bases, and 9 bases separated the two germline ends. CDR1 DFQATT and CDR2 SNEGSKA come from the germline V gene (reference sequence). The CDR3 spells CSADEEYEQYF. CDR3 nucleotides: TGCAGTGCTGATGAGGAATACGAGCAGTACTTC.

The chain carries TRBV6-6 and TRBJ2-7; TRBD1 aligns across 7 bases. This CDR3 is 15 amino acids long. The V and J ends lost 5 bases and 2 bases, in that order; junction bases with no gene match: 9. Germline V gene lookup returns CDR1 MNHNY and CDR2 SVGAGI (reference sequence). This chain's CDR3 is CASSHGQESTYEQYF. Written as DNA, the CDR3 is TGTGCCAGCAGTCATGGACAGGAGTCAACCTACGAGCAGTACTTC.

The CDR3 here is CASSLDRQTKLFF. DNA of the CDR3: TGTGCCAGCAGCTTAGACAGACAGACGAAGCTGTTTTTT. The rearrangement links TRBV11-3 to TRBJ1-4; D possibly corresponds to TRBD1 (5 bases). This CDR3 is built from 13 residues. The germline CDR1 and CDR2 sequences are SGHNT and YENEEA. V was pared by 0 bases and J by 14 bases, with 13 bases between.

The chain recombines TRBV7-9 with TRBJ1-1; D is ambiguous. The germline gives CDR1 SEHNR, CDR2 FQNEAQ (reference sequence). The CDR3 is made up of 13 amino acids. The ends were cut back, 4 bases at V and 7 bases at J, with 13 bases in the middle. Written as DNA, the CDR3 is TGTGCCAGCAGCTCAGCCGGTAGAAATGAAGCTTTCTTT. As protein: CASSSAGRNEAFF.

CDR3 bases: TGCAGCGTTGACCTAGCGGGGAGACCCTACGAGCAGTACTTC. Translating it yields CSVDLAGRPYEQYF. The chain employs TRBV29-1 and TRBJ2-7; 9 bases map to TRBD2. The CDR3 length is 14 residues. With 3 bases clipped from V and 2 bases from J, the junction kept 5 bases outside the gene matches. The germline V gene has CDR1 SQVTM and CDR2 ANQGSEA.

The V gene is TRBV27, the J gene TRBJ2-5; no clear D. The ends were cut back, 0 bases at V and 7 bases at J, with 6 bases in the middle. The CDR3 is 12 amino acids. Germline CDR1 is MNHEY and CDR2 is SMNVEV (reference sequence). CDR3 loop: CASSLSGRTQYF. In DNA form, the CDR3 reads TGTGCCAGCAGTTTATCGGGCAGGACCCAGTACTTC.

This chain links TRBV18 with TRBJ1-1, with no clear D. The CDR3 loop spans 13 amino acids. Germline CDR1 reads KGHSH; CDR2 reads LQKENI. The V gene lost 2 bases and the J gene lost 1 base, with 5 bases spanning the gap. The chain's CDR3 is CASSPLANTEAFF. The CDR3 nucleotides read TGTGCCAGCTCACCATTGGCGAACACTGAAGCTTTCTTT.

This clone was seen repeatedly, ten times or more. This chain joins TRBV27 and TRBJ1-1; TRBD1 is a possible D gene (6 bases). Germline V gene data show CDR1 as MNHEY and CDR2 as SMNVEV (reference sequence). Trimming cost V 5 bases and J 3 bases, with 16 bases left between them. This CDR3 is 15 amino acids long. CDR3 protein: CASSPIHRQDTEAFF. CDR3 DNA sequence: TGTGCCAGCAGTCCGATCCACCGACAGGACACTGAAGCTTTCTTT.

This clone turned up a few times. The V gene is TRBV6-5, the J gene TRBJ2-1, with 8 bases lining up with TRBD2. The trim removed 5 bases at V and 12 bases at J, leaving 6 bases unmatched. Germline V gene sequence: CDR1 MNHEY, CDR2 SVGAGI. The CDR3 has 12 amino acids. The CDR3 coding sequence is TGTGCCAGCAGTCCCCGGACTAGCTTGCAGTTCTTC. It yields the protein CASSPRTSLQFF.

The chain couples TRBV27 to TRBJ2-3; 8 positions match TRBD1. Trimming took 6 bases from V and 4 from J; bases not matched to a gene: 3. Germline V CDR1 and CDR2: MNHEY, SMNVEV (reference sequence). This CDR3 comprises 13 residues. CDR3 amino acids: CASRDRVSDTQYF. The CDR3 DNA sequence: TGTGCCAGCAGGGACAGGGTTTCAGATACGCAGTATTTT.

The rearrangement uses TRBV27 and TRBJ2-7; tentative D call: TRBD2 (6 bases). CDR3 length: 12 residues. The germline CDR1 and CDR2 sequences are MNHEY and SMNVEV (reference sequence). V lost 4 bases, J lost 6 bases, and 10 bases lay in between. This chain's CDR3 is CASSYMGGEQYF. In nucleotides, the CDR3 is TGTGCCAGCAGTTACATGGGGGGCGAGCAGTACTTC.

The V and J genes are TRBV2 and TRBJ2-3, with D possibly matching TRBD2 (5 bases). Trimming took 1 base from V and 5 from J, leaving 19 bases between them. Per the germline V gene, CDR1 is SNHLY and CDR2 is FYNNEI. The CDR3 is made up of 17 amino acids. The CDR3 protein is CASSEVRASHLLDTQYF. The CDR3 nucleotides are TGTGCCAGCAGTGAAGTAAGAGCTAGCCACCTCCTAGATACGCAGTATTTT.

This clone was recorded only once. V is TRBV27 and J is TRBJ2-7; 9 bases fit TRBD2. Germline CDR1 is MNHEY and CDR2 is SMNVEV (reference sequence). This CDR3 region has 17 residues. The V and J ends lost 5 bases and 5 bases, in that order; junction bases with no gene match: 16. The CDR3: CASSPSRTSAMLNEQYF. The CDR3 nucleotides read TGTGCCAGCAGTCCTAGCCGGACTAGCGCCATGCTCAACGAGCAGTACTTC.

This chain links TRBV19 with TRBJ2-1, with 9 bases fitting TRBD1. Germline CDR1 is LNHDA and CDR2 is SQIVND (reference sequence). The V and J ends lost 7 bases and 3 bases, in that order; junction bases with no gene match: 7. The CDR3 runs to 15 residues. The CDR3 DNA reads as TGTGCCAGTACCCCGGACAGGGGATACTACAATGAGCAGTTCTTC. Residues: CASTPDRGYYNEQFF.

The chain joins TRBV6-2 or TRBV6-3 to TRBJ1-2, with D uncertain. The CDR3 contains 17 residues. Germline CDR1 is MNHEY and CDR2 is SVGEGT. V was clipped by 5 bases and J by 0 bases, with 19 bases between them. The CDR3 sequence: CASSTLGRKITNYGYTF. DNA for the CDR3: TGTGCCAGCAGTACGCTCGGACGGAAAATCACTAACTATGGCTACACCTTC.

The V gene is TRBV4-1, the J gene TRBJ2-1; a weak D match, TRBD2 (5 bases). The CDR3 is made up of 16 amino acids. CDR1 MGHRA and CDR2 YSYEKL come from the germline V gene. V shed 0 bases and J shed 5 bases, with 14 bases lying between them. The CDR3 bases are TGCGCCAGCAGCCAAGAAGGTAATATAGCGCACAATGAGCAGTTCTTC. It translates to CASSQEGNIAHNEQFF.